This TCR beta chain comes out of a study of blood T cell repertoires in COVID-19. Overall study context: Both acute and convalescent COVID-19 samples were obtained from the United States, Italy and Spain. T cells, B-cell-depleted T cells, or PBMCs supplied cDNA or gDNA.

J lost 6 bases, V lost 1 base, and 6 bases had no gene match. Per the germline V gene, CDR1 is SGHNT and CDR2 is YYREEE (reference sequence). The CDR3 sequence is 15 residues long. Assay: immunoSEQ multiplex PCR; the TCRdb copy retains only in-frame clones and omits some. The sample lists 200,000 to 250,000 clones; about 83% were seen once. The sample was peripheral blood. This receptor was obtained from a woman in her forties or fifties with acute or convalescent COVID-19. This chain joins TRBV5-4 and TRBJ2-2; 7 positions match TRBD1. The chain's CDR3 is CASSLRGRLAGELFF. DNA of the CDR3: TGTGCCAGCAGCTTGAGGGGGCGCCTGGCCGGGGAGCTGTTTTTT. The entire variable domain, with the rest obtained from reference TRBV5-4 and TRBJ2-2, is as follows: ETGVTQSPTHLIKTRGQQVTLRCSSQSGHNTVSWYQQALGQGPQFIFQYYREEENGRGNFPPRFSGLQFPNYSSELNVNALELDDSALYLCASSLRGRLAGELFFGEGSRLTVL.